These 21 T cell receptor beta chains were all obtained from the same sample, sequenced in a study of OX40 agonist ivuxolimab in advanced cancers. Assay used: immunoSEQ multiplex PCR; TCRdb lists only in-frame clones, some missing. The sample has under 40,000 clones; about nine tenths are singletons. The specimen comprised CD4+ or CD8+ T cells sorted from blood, sampled in a trial of the OX40 agonist ivuxolimab. The receptors were gathered from an adult with an advanced solid tumor such as melanoma, head and neck, liver or kidney cancer.

The gene calls are TRBV2 and TRBJ2-7; D uncertain. CDR1 and CDR2 (germline): SNHLY, FYNNEI. This CDR3 is 13 amino acids long. With 3 bases removed from V and 3 bases from J, the gap between germline ends came to 9 bases. CDR3 protein: CASSDRVFYEQYF. CDR3 nucleotide sequence: TGTGCCAGCAGTGATCGGGTATTCTACGAGCAGTACTTC.

This clone came up once. This sequence joins TRBV7-6 and TRBJ2-1; TRBD1 matches 7 bases. Germline lookup yields CDR1 SGHVS and CDR2 FNYEAQ. V lost 5 bases and J lost 8; bases outside the gene matches: 9. CDR3 length equals 14 residues. CDR3 amino acids: CASSASLTGYEQFF. The CDR3 DNA reads as TGTGCCAGCAGCGCGTCCCTGACAGGGTATGAGCAGTTCTTC.

This clone was found once. The chain carries TRBV27 and TRBJ2-7; 14 positions match TRBD2. The CDR3 covers 16 residues. Germline values: CDR1 MNHEY, CDR2 SMNVEV (reference sequence). V lost 5 bases to trimming and J lost 3 bases; unmatched junction nucleotides: 6. CDR3: CASSPLGTSGSYEQYF. As DNA, the CDR3 is TGTGCCAGCAGTCCTCTCGGGACTAGCGGGAGCTACGAGCAGTACTTC.

The V and J genes are TRBV2 and TRBJ1-3; no firm D call. Between the trimmed V and J ends, which lost 3 bases and 4 bases, there was a span of 13 bases. From germline, CDR1 is SNHLY and CDR2 FYNNEI. This CDR3 has 15 residues. The CDR3 DNA follows: TGTGCCAGCAGTGATCCCCCCGCACCCGGAAACACCATATATTTT. Translating it yields CASSDPPAPGNTIYF.

Worth noting for this clone: Other DNA sequences in the sample encode the same CDR3. The rearrangement joins TRBV11-2 to TRBJ2-2; D may be TRBD1 (5 bases). Germline assignment: CDR1 SGHAT and CDR2 FQNNGV. This CDR3 has 15 residues. V lost 2 bases and J lost 4, with 11 bases in between. CDR3: CASSLTQGGTGELFF. The CDR3, as DNA: TGTGCCAGCAGCTTAACCCAGGGTGGCACCGGGGAGCTGTTTTTT.

V is TRBV6-1 and J is TRBJ1-5, with D possibly matching TRBD1 (5 bases). CDR3 size: 15 residues. The V gene's germline CDR1 is MNHNS and CDR2 SASEGT. The V and J ends lost 4 bases and 4 bases respectively, with 14 bases between them. The CDR3 DNA reads TGTGCCAGCAGTGTGTACGGAGCAGGGAATCAGCCCCAGCATTTT. Translation gives CASSVYGAGNQPQHF.

This sequence joins TRBV7-2 and TRBJ1-1; no firm D call. This CDR3 comprises 12 residues. Germline V gene data show CDR1 as SGHTA and CDR2 as FQGNSA. Trimming took off 3 bases at V and 5 bases at J, with 7 bases between the two ends. CDR3 nucleotide sequence: TGTGCCAGCAGCTTGAGTTGGACTGAAGCTTTCTTT. Encoded protein: CASSLSWTEAFF.

The chain carries TRBV9 and TRBJ2-1, with D perhaps matching TRBD1 or TRBD2 (6 bases each). The CDR3 totals 15 residues. The V gene's germline CDR1 is SGDLS and CDR2 YYNGEE. Trimming removed 3 bases at V and 3 bases at J, with 13 bases between. The CDR3 is CASSASGEDYNEQFF. For the CDR3, the DNA is TGTGCCAGCAGCGCCTCAGGGGAGGACTACAATGAGCAGTTCTTC.

This clone was counted a single time. The chain links TRBV7-6 to TRBJ2-1, with 8 positions matching TRBD2. Trimming cost V 1 base and J 5 bases; bases outside gene matches: 7. CDR1 SGHVS and CDR2 FNYEAQ come from the germline V gene. CDR3 length equals 16 residues. The CDR3 loop reads CASSLEAGGANNEQFF. As DNA, the CDR3 is TGTGCCAGCAGCTTAGAGGCCGGGGGGGCAAACAATGAGCAGTTCTTC.

CDR3 nucleotide sequence: TGTGCCAGCAGCCCCGGGGGCGCTTTGGGTGGCTACACCTTC. It translates to CASSPGGALGGYTF. The V call is TRBV7-9, the J call TRBJ1-2, with D possibly TRBD1 on 6 matching bases. CDR3 size: 14 residues. The ends were cut back, 5 bases at V and 7 bases at J, with 17 bases in the middle. Germline lookup yields CDR1 SEHNR and CDR2 FQNEAQ (reference sequence).

J is TRBJ2-1 and V is TRBV27, with 9 bases fitting TRBD1. V trimming: 7 bases; J trimming: 1 base; junction bases outside the gene matches: 5. Germline V CDR1 and CDR2: MNHEY, SMNVEV (reference sequence). The CDR3 has 15 residues. CDR3 amino acids: CASTQDRGSYNEQFF. CDR3 nucleotide sequence: TGTGCCAGCACCCAGGACAGGGGATCCTACAATGAGCAGTTCTTC.

The J gene is TRBJ1-1, the V gene TRBV27; no definite D call. The CDR3 runs 14 residues. V was clipped by 0 bases and J by 1 base, with 6 bases between them. Germline V gene lookup returns CDR1 MNHEY and CDR2 SMNVEV (reference sequence). CDR3 DNA: TGTGCCAGCAGTTTATCTGACCAGAACACTGAAGCTTTCTTT. It specifies CASSLSDQNTEAFF.

V usage is TRBV6-6 and J usage is TRBJ2-1, with 10 nucleotides matching TRBD2. Trimming removed 2 bases from V and 6 bases from J; junction bases left unmatched: 4. CDR1 is MNHNY and CDR2 is SVGAGI in the germline V gene (reference sequence). This CDR3 has 15 residues. The CDR3 DNA reads as TGTGCCAGCAGTTACCTAGCGGGAGAGGGCAATGAGCAGTTCTTC. As protein: CASSYLAGEGNEQFF.

The V gene is TRBV29-1, the J gene TRBJ1-1; D gene ambiguous. Germline loops: CDR1 SQVTM, CDR2 ANQGSEA. This CDR3 comprises 14 residues. Trimming shortened V by 2 bases and J by 0 bases, and 10 bases separated the two germline ends. In DNA, the CDR3 is TGCAGCGTTGAACCAACGGGTTTGAACACTGAAGCTTTCTTT. It codes for CSVEPTGLNTEAFF.

This sequence joins TRBV9 and TRBJ2-2; D tentatively reads TRBD1 or TRBD2 (5 bases each). Germline loops: CDR1 SGDLS, CDR2 YYNGEE. Trimming shortened V by 5 bases and J by 5 bases, and 19 bases separated the two germline ends. CDR3 length: 16 residues. The DNA of the CDR3 is TGTGCCAGCAGTCATAACCGGGACGCAATAACCGGGGAGCTGTTTTTT. Its protein product is CASSHNRDAITGELFF.

This clone is deemed medium-sized. The chain combines TRBV11-2 with TRBJ1-1; unclear D gene. Trimming stripped 3 bases from V and 1 base from J, with 6 bases between. The germline V gene has CDR1 SGHAT and CDR2 FQNNGV. The CDR3 is 13 residues long. CDR3 in DNA: TGTGCCAGCAGCTTGTGGGGGAACACTGAAGCTTTCTTT. It encodes CASSLWGNTEAFF.

Here the CDR3 DNA reads TGTGCCAGCAGCTTATGGGGAGATAATGAAAAACTGTTTTTT. Translated, it gives CASSLWGDNEKLFF. The chain carries TRBV7-6 and TRBJ1-4, with D uncertain. V was clipped by 2 bases and J by 4 bases, with 8 bases between them. The CDR3 covers 14 residues. CDR1 and CDR2 from the germline V gene are SGHVS and FNYEAQ.

J is TRBJ2-1 and V is TRBV9; D might be TRBD2 (6 bases). Germline V lookup: CDR1 SGDLS, CDR2 YYNGEE. The V and J ends lost 2 bases and 8 bases respectively, with 26 bases between them. CDR3 length: 18 amino acids. The CDR3 sequence: CASSVPEGRPNTKDEQFF. CDR3 in DNA: TGTGCCAGCAGCGTGCCGGAGGGGCGACCCAACACTAAAGATGAGCAGTTCTTC.

J is TRBJ2-7 and V is TRBV21-1; TRBD2 reflects the table's D call only, with no check against the DNA. TRBV21-1 is a pseudogene locus. This CDR3 spans 17 amino acids. Written as DNA, the CDR3 is TGTGCCAGCAGTGTCCCCTTTGAGGGATCTCGATACTACGAGCAGTACGTC. It encodes CASSVPFEGSRYYEQYV.

This rearrangement joins TRBV28 to TRBJ1-2, with D hard to call. Germline lookup yields CDR1 MDHEN and CDR2 SYDVKM. CDR3 size: 15 residues. V gave up 5 bases and J gave up 4 bases, with 17 bases separating them. The CDR3 DNA sequence: TGTGCCAGCAGTATAAGCGGGCGTCAGTTCTATGGCTACACCTTC. It is translated as CASSISGRQFYGYTF.

The V gene is TRBV7-9, the J gene TRBJ1-2; 12 bases match TRBD1. The germline gives CDR1 SEHNR, CDR2 FQNEAQ (reference sequence). CDR3 size: 17 residues. Trimming at V came to 1 base and at J to 2 bases, leaving 5 bases not matched to a gene. This CDR3 reads CASSLGDRGPLNYGYTF. Here the CDR3 DNA reads TGTGCCAGCAGCTTAGGGGACAGGGGGCCCTTAAACTATGGCTACACCTTC.